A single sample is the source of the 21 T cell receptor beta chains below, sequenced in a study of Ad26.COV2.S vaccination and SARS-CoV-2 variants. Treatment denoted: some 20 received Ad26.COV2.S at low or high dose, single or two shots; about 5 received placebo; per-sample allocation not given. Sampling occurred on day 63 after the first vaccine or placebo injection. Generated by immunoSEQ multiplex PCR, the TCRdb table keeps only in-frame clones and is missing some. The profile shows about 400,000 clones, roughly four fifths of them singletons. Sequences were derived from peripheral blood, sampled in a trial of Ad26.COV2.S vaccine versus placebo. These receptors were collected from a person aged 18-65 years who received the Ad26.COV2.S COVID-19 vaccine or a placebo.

The CDR3 DNA follows: TGCGCCAGCAGCCTGGAGGGATCTGAAGGCTACACCTTC. It encodes CASSLEGSEGYTF. The genes are TRBV5-1 and TRBJ1-2, with D uncertain. CDR3 length: 13 residues. Germline V gene data show CDR1 as SGHRS and CDR2 as YFSETQ. The ends were cut back, 4 bases at V and 8 bases at J, with 15 bases in the middle.

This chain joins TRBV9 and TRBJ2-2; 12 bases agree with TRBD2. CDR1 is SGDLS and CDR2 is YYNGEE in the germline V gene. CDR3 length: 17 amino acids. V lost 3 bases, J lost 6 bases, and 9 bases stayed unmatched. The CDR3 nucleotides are TGTGCCAGCAGCGCGACTAGCGGGGGTCCTCGGGCCGGGGAGCTGTTTTTT. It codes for CASSATSGGPRAGELFF.

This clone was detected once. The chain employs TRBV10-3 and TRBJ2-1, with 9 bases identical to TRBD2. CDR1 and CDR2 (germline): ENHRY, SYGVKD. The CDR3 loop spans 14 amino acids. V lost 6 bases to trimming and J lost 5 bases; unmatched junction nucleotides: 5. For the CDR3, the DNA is TGTGCCATCAGCCCTAGCGGGATGAACAATGAGCAGTTCTTC. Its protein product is CAISPSGMNNEQFF.

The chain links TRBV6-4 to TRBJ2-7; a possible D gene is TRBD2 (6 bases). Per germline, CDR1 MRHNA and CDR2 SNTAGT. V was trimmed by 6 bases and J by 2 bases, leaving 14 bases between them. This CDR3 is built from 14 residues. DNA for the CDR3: TGTGCCAGCAGGGACCCAGGGAGGACCTACGAGCAGTACTTC. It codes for CASRDPGRTYEQYF.

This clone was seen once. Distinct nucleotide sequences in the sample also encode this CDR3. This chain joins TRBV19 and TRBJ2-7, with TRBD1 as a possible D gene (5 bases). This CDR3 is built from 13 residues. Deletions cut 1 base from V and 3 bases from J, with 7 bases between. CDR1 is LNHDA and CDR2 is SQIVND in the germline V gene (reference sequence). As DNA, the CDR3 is TGTGCCAGTAGTATAGGACAGCTCTACGAGCAGTACTTC. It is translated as CASSIGQLYEQYF.

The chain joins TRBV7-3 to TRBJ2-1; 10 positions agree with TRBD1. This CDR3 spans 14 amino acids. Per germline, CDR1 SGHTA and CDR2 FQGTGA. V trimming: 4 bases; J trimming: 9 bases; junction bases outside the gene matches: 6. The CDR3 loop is CASSSLGQGSEQFF. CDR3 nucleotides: TGTGCCAGCAGCTCCCTGGGACAGGGGTCTGAGCAGTTCTTC.

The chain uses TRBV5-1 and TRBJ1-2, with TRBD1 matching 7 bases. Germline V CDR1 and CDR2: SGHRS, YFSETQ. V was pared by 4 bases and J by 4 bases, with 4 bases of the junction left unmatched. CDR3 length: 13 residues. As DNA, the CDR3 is TGCGCCAGCAGCATAGACAGGGCCTATGGCTACACCTTC. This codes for CASSIDRAYGYTF.

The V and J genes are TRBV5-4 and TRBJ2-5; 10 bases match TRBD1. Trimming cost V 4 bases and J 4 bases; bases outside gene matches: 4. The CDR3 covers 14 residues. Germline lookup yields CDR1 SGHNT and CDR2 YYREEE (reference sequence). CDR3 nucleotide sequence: TGTGCCAGCAGCACGGACAGGGGGGCAGAGACCCAGTACTTC. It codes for CASSTDRGAETQYF. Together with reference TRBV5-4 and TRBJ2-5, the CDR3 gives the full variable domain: ETGVTQSPTHLIKTRGQQVTLRCSSQSGHNTVSWYQQALGQGPQFIFQYYREEENGRGNFPPRFSGLQFPNYSSELNVNALELDDSALYLCASSTDRGAETQYFGPGTRLLVL.

The CDR3 sequence is CASSQGGRGLTKNIQYF. The CDR3 DNA follows: TGTGCCAGCAGCCAAGGAGGCCGAGGGCTAACCAAAAACATTCAGTACTTC. The chain combines TRBV3-1 (or the pseudogene TRBV3-2) with TRBJ2-4, with D perhaps matching TRBD2 (5 bases). This CDR3 has 17 amino acids. Germline V gene data show CDR1 as LGHDT and CDR2 as YNNKEL (reference sequence). Between the trimmed V and J ends, which lost 1 base and 2 bases, there was a span of 15 bases.

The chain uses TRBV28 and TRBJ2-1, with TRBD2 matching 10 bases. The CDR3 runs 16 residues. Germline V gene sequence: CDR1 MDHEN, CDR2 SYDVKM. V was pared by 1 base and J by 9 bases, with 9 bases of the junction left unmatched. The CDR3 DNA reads TGTGCCAGCAGTTTATTCACTAGCGGGAAGTCGGGTGAGCAGTTCTTC. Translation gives CASSLFTSGKSGEQFF.

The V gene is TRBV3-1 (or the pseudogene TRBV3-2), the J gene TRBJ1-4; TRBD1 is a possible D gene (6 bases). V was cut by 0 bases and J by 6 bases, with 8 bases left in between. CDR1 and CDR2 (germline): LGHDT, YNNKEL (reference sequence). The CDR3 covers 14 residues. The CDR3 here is CASSQEQGYEKLFF. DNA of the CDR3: TGTGCCAGCAGCCAAGAACAGGGTTATGAAAAACTGTTTTTT.

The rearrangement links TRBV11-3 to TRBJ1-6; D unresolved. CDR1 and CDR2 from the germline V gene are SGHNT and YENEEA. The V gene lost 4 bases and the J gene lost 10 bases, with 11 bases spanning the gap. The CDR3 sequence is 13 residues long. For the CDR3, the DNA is TGTGCCAGCAGCTCTGGACCTATATCACCCCTCCACTTT. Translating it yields CASSSGPISPLHF.

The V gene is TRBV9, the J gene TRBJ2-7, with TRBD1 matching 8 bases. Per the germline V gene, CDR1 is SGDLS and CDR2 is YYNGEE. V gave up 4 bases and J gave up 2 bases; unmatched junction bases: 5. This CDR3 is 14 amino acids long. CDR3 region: CASSLQGATYEQYF. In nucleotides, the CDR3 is TGTGCCAGCAGCCTCCAGGGGGCGACCTACGAGCAGTACTTC.

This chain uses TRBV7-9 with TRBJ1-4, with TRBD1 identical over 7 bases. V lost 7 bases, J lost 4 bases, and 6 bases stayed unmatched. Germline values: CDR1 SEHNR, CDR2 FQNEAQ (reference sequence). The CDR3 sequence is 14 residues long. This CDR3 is CASIPGGGNEKLFF. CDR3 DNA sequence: TGTGCCAGCATACCAGGGGGTGGTAATGAAAAACTGTTTTTT.

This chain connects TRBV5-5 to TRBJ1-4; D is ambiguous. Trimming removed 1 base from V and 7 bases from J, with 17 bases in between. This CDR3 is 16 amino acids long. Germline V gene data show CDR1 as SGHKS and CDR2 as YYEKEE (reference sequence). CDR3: CASSLITGISSEKLFF. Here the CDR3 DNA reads TGTGCCAGCAGCTTGATCACGGGGATTTCTAGTGAAAAACTGTTTTTT.

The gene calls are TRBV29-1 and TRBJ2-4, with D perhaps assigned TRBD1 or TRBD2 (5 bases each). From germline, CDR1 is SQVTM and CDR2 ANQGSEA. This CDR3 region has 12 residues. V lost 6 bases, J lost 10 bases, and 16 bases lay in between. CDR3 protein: CSVPLGGEIQYF. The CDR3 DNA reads TGCAGCGTCCCTCTTGGGGGAGAAATTCAGTACTTC.

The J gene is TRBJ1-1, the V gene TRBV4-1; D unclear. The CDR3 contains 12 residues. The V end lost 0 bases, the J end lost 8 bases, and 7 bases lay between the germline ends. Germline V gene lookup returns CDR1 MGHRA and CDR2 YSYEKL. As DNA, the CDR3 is TGCGCCAGCAGCCAAGACCCGGGGGAAGCTTTCTTT. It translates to CASSQDPGEAFF.

CDR3 protein: CASSRLRDREETNYGYTF. CDR3 bases: TGTGCCAGCTCCAGACTGAGGGACAGGGAGGAAACTAACTATGGCTACACCTTC. This chain uses TRBV18 with TRBJ1-2, with 9 bases fitting TRBD1. V dropped 6 bases and J dropped 0; count of bases not matched to a gene: 14. Germline V CDR1 and CDR2: KGHSH, LQKENI. The CDR3 is 18 residues long. Full variable domain (rest looked up from reference TRBV18 and TRBJ1-2): NAGVMQNPRHLVRRRGQEARLRCSPMKGHSHVYWYRQLPEEGLKFMVYLQKENIIDESGMPKERFSAEFPKEGPSILRIQQVVRGDSAAYFCASSRLRDREETNYGYTFGSGTRLTVV.

The CDR3 is CASSFGGYYSNQPQHF. The CDR3 DNA is TGTGCCAGCAGTTTTGGCGGATATTATAGCAATCAGCCCCAGCATTTT. The chain combines TRBV28 with TRBJ1-5; D is undetermined. The length of the CDR3 is 16 residues. Trimming cost V 3 bases and J 0 bases, with 12 bases left between them. Germline loops: CDR1 MDHEN, CDR2 SYDVKM.

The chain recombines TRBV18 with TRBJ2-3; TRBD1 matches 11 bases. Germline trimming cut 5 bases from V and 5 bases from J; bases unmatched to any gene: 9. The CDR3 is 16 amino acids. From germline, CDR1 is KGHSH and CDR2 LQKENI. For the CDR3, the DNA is TGTGCCAGCTCATCCTTCCGGGACAGGGGGGGAGATACGCAGTATTTT. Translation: CASSSFRDRGGDTQYF. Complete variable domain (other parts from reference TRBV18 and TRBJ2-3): NAGVMQNPRHLVRRRGQEARLRCSPMKGHSHVYWYRQLPEEGLKFMVYLQKENIIDESGMPKERFSAEFPKEGPSILRIQQVVRGDSAAYFCASSSFRDRGGDTQYFGPGTRLTVL.

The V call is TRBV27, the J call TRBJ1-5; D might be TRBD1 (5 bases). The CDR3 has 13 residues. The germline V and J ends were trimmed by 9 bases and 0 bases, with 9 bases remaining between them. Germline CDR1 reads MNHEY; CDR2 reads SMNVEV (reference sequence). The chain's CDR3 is CARRGDSNQPQHF. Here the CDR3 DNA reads TGTGCCAGAAGAGGGGATAGCAATCAGCCCCAGCATTTT.